This TCR beta chain is from a study of PD-1 blockade in classical Hodgkin lymphoma. Profiling relied on immunoSEQ multiplex PCR, and the TCRdb table lists in-frame clones only, not all of them. The sample includes 24,000 or so clones, 81% seen only once; the top ten take about 18%. Note on this clone: The target antigen is unknown.

Study-level results: Relapsed/refractory patients reportedly had the lowest baseline TCR diversity, below newly diagnosed patients, who were below healthy donors. Complete responders' diversity at baseline resembled that of newly diagnosed patients. Exclusion was the outcome for patients who began nivolumab under 1 year after ASCT.

Exposure to brentuximab vedotin varied, and each patient had relapsed following autologous stem cell transplantation. This specimen consisted of peripheral blood mononuclear cells (PBMCs), obtained before the second cycle of nivolumab. The sequence came from a human donor with classical Hodgkin lymphoma.

CDR3 sequence: CASSPPADRVSYTF. The CDR3 nucleotides are TGTGCCAGCTCACCACCGGCGGATAGGGTTAGCTACACCTTC. This chain connects TRBV18 to TRBJ1-2; the D is unclear. V was cut by 0 bases and J by 9 bases, with 14 bases left in between. Per germline, CDR1 KGHSH and CDR2 LQKENI. The CDR3 has 14 residues.